The 30 T cell receptor beta chains reported below all come from one sample, sequenced in a study of OX40 agonist ivuxolimab in advanced cancers. Here immunoSEQ multiplex PCR was the method, and the copy in TCRdb shows in-frame clones only, minus some. The data contain 65,000 to 80,000 clones, about 90% of them singletons. Here the sequenced sample was CD4+ or CD8+ T cells sorted from blood, taken in a trial of the OX40 agonist ivuxolimab. The receptors come from an adult with an advanced solid tumor such as melanoma, head and neck, liver or kidney cancer.

This clone was counted a few times. The chain employs TRBV5-1 and TRBJ1-4; maybe TRBD1 (6 bases). The germline V gene has CDR1 SGHRS and CDR2 YFSETQ. V lost 4 bases, J lost 8 bases, and 15 bases lay in between. This CDR3 has 14 amino acids. The CDR3: CASSTSIQGEKLFF. The DNA of the CDR3 is TGCGCCAGCAGCACTTCGATTCAGGGGGAAAAACTGTTTTTT.

J is TRBJ2-3 and V is TRBV4-2, with D maybe TRBD2 (7 bases). V was clipped by 1 base and J by 5 bases, with 22 bases between them. CDR3 length: 18 amino acids. In germline, CDR1 is LGHNA, CDR2 YNFKEQ. CDR3 coding DNA: TGTGCCAGCAGCCAAGTAAAAGCGGGACCTCTAGGGGGAGATACGCAGTATTTT. The encoded protein is CASSQVKAGPLGGDTQYF.

The chain combines TRBV11-1 with TRBJ2-7; D remains ambiguous. CDR1 and CDR2 from the germline V gene are SGHAT and FQDESV (reference sequence). Trimming cost V 1 base and J 0 bases, with 13 bases left between them. The CDR3 is made up of 16 amino acids. CDR3 DNA: TGTGCCAGCAGCTTAGACCCCGAAACGGCCTCCTACGAGCAGTACTTC. Its protein product is CASSLDPETASYEQYF.

The chain carries TRBV4-1 and TRBJ1-4; unclear D gene. Germline CDR1 reads MGHRA; CDR2 reads YSYEKL. Trimming pared 3 bases from V and 5 bases from J, leaving 4 bases between. The CDR3 covers 12 residues. The CDR3 DNA sequence: TGCGCCAGCAGCCACCCCAATGAAAAACTGTTTTTT. Translated, it gives CASSHPNEKLFF.

The V and J genes are TRBV29-1 and TRBJ2-5; possibly TRBD1 for D (6 bases). The CDR3 is 13 residues long. The germline V gene encodes CDR1 SQVTM and CDR2 ANQGSEA. V was shortened by 4 bases and J by 0 bases, with 9 bases between the two germline ends. CDR3 DNA: TGCAGCGTTGTTGGACAGAACCAAGAGACCCAGTACTTC. Protein: CSVVGQNQETQYF. Together with reference TRBV29-1 and TRBJ2-5, the CDR3 gives the full variable domain: SAVISQKPSRDICQRGTSLTIQCQVDSQVTMMFWYRQQPGQSLTLIATANQGSEATYESGFVIDKFPISRPNLTFSTLTVSNMSPEDSSIYLCSVVGQNQETQYFGPGTRLLVL.

J is TRBJ2-6 and V is TRBV6-4, with 13 bases aligning to TRBD2. The CDR3 spans 16 residues. The germline gives CDR1 MRHNA, CDR2 SNTAGT. J gave up 2 bases and V 5 bases, and 0 bases lay outside the gene matches. The CDR3 DNA follows: TGTGCCAGCAGTACTAGCGGGGGGGCTGGGGCCAACGTCCTGACTTTC. As protein: CASSTSGGAGANVLTF.

This chain joins TRBV25-1 and TRBJ1-2; 7 bases are shared with TRBD1. The CDR3 is 14 amino acids. After removal of 2 bases from V and 3 bases from J, the junction contained 3 bases not matched to a gene. CDR1 is MGHDK and CDR2 is SYGVNS in the germline V gene. This CDR3 is CASSERTGDYGYTF. DNA of the CDR3: TGTGCCAGCAGTGAACGTACAGGGGACTATGGCTACACCTTC.

J is TRBJ2-1 and V is TRBV14, with D perhaps matching TRBD2 (6 bases). From germline, CDR1 is SGHDN and CDR2 FVKESK. Trimming took 3 bases from V and 8 from J, leaving 20 bases between them. The CDR3 is 16 amino acids. CDR3 protein: CASSHGSRLLWDEQFF. The CDR3 bases are TGTGCCAGCAGCCACGGGAGCCGCCTTTTGTGGGATGAGCAGTTCTTC.

There are a few counts of this clone. The rearrangement links TRBV4-3 to TRBJ2-6; D not resolved. Germline loops: CDR1 LGHNA, CDR2 YSLEER. V shed 5 bases and J shed 0 bases, with 11 bases lying between them. The length of the CDR3 is 16 residues. This chain's CDR3 is CASSDGPNSGANVLTF. CDR3 DNA: TGCGCCAGCAGCGACGGCCCCAACTCTGGGGCCAACGTCCTGACTTTC.

This clone was seen more than once but under ten times. The rearrangement joins TRBV7-6 to TRBJ2-7; D is possibly TRBD2 (5 bases). CDR1 and CDR2 (germline): SGHVS, FNYEAQ. The CDR3 is made up of 15 amino acids. The V end was cut by 4 bases, the J end by 1 base, with 14 bases between. DNA for the CDR3: TGTGCCAGCAGCTCGGACGGCGACTATTCCTACGAGCAGTACTTC. Amino acid sequence: CASSSDGDYSYEQYF. The full variable domain, its missing parts supplied by reference TRBV7-6 and TRBJ2-7, is GAGVSQSPRYKVTKRGQDVALRCDPISGHVSLYWYRQALGQGPEFLTYFNYEAQQDKSGLPNDRFSAERPEGSISTLTIQRTEQRDSAMYRCASSSDGDYSYEQYFGPGTRLTVT.

The chain is built from TRBV15 and TRBJ2-1; D not resolved. This CDR3 contains 10 residues. Germline V gene sequence: CDR1 LNHNV, CDR2 YYDKDF (reference sequence). V shed 9 bases and J shed 8 bases, with 8 bases lying between them. CDR3 DNA: TGTGCCACGGGTAAGGATGAGCAGTTCTTC. It translates to CATGKDEQFF.

This clone has only one observation. CDR3 nucleotides: TGCGCCAGCAGCCTCTCGGGACAGGGGGCTTGGGAGCAGTACTTC. It yields the protein CASSLSGQGAWEQYF. The chain combines TRBV4-1 with TRBJ2-7; 12 bases are a match to TRBD1. Germline CDR1 MGHRA, CDR2 YSYEKL. The CDR3 covers 15 residues. V was pared by 4 bases and J by 7 bases, with 8 bases of the junction left unmatched.

This chain uses TRBV6-6 with TRBJ2-2, with TRBD1 identical over 7 bases. This CDR3 has 16 amino acids. Germline loops: CDR1 MNHNY, CDR2 SVGAGI (reference sequence). V shed 7 bases, J shed 4 bases, and the junction held 12 bases outside the gene matches. DNA of the CDR3: TGTGCCAGCATTGACCCGGGACAGCCGGGCACCGGGGAGCTGTTTTTT. Translated, it gives CASIDPGQPGTGELFF.

This rearrangement joins TRBV7-6 to TRBJ2-3; 16 nucleotides line up with TRBD2. The CDR3 is made up of 18 amino acids. CDR1 SGHVS and CDR2 FNYEAQ come from the germline V gene. The V and J ends lost 5 bases and 0 bases, in that order; junction bases with no gene match: 5. The CDR3 here is CASSPPGLAGGSTDTQYF. CDR3 in DNA: TGTGCCAGCAGCCCTCCGGGACTAGCGGGGGGGAGCACAGATACGCAGTATTTT.

The rearrangement joins TRBV19 to TRBJ2-7; 9 bases align to TRBD1. V gave up 8 bases and J gave up 5 bases; unmatched junction bases: 4. The CDR3 runs to 12 residues. Germline CDR1 LNHDA, CDR2 SQIVND (reference sequence). CDR3 sequence reads: CASGTGWNEQYF. In DNA form, the CDR3 reads TGTGCCAGTGGGACAGGGTGGAACGAGCAGTACTTC.

The J gene is TRBJ1-2, the V gene TRBV6-5; TRBD1 agrees at 8 bases. Germline CDR1 and CDR2: MNHEY and SVGAGI. V trimming: 0 bases; J trimming: 8 bases; junction bases outside the gene matches: 5. This CDR3 has 14 amino acids. CDR3 DNA sequence: TGTGCCAGCAGTTACTCAGCGACAGGGGAGGGCTACACCTTC. Protein sequence: CASSYSATGEGYTF.

The chain couples TRBV4-3 to TRBJ2-7, with D unclear. CDR1 is LGHNA and CDR2 is YSLEER in the germline V gene. The V and J ends lost 1 base and 2 bases respectively, with 12 bases between them. The CDR3 sequence is 15 residues long. CDR3 DNA: TGCGCCAGCAGCCAAGGTCGGGCAGTTGCCTACGAGCAGTACTTC. Its protein product is CASSQGRAVAYEQYF.

The chain recombines TRBV14 with TRBJ2-1, with D possibly being TRBD1 or TRBD2 (5 bases each). CDR1 and CDR2 (germline): SGHDN, FVKESK. The ends were cut back, 3 bases at V and 8 bases at J, with 5 bases in the middle. CDR3 length equals 11 residues. The CDR3 here is CASSQGDEQFF. CDR3 in DNA: TGTGCCAGCAGCCAGGGGGATGAGCAGTTCTTC. The variable domain in full, completed from reference TRBV14 and TRBJ2-1, reads EAGVTQFPSHSVIEKGQTVTLRCDPISGHDNLYWYRRVMGKEIKFLLHFVKESKQDESGMPNNRFLAERTGGTYSTLKVQPAELEDSGVYFCASSQGDEQFFGPGTRLTVL.

The chain links TRBV7-8 to TRBJ1-5; no clear D gene. The germline gives CDR1 SGHVS, CDR2 FQNEAQ. This CDR3 has 14 residues. The V end was cut by 1 base, the J end by 3 bases, with 7 bases between. The DNA for the CDR3 is TGTGCCAGCAGCTTAGGGGCGTCCAATCAGCCCCAGCATTTT. Protein sequence: CASSLGASNQPQHF.

This rearrangement joins TRBV7-9 to TRBJ2-7; 7 bases agree with TRBD1. CDR1 and CDR2 from the germline V gene are SEHNR and FQNEAQ (reference sequence). The CDR3 contains 14 residues. V was clipped by 5 bases and J by 4 bases; unmatched bases: 8. The CDR3 here is CASSPPGQLYEQYF. DNA for the CDR3: TGTGCCAGCAGCCCGCCGGGACAGCTATACGAGCAGTACTTC. Full variable domain (outside the CDR3, taken from reference TRBV7-9 and TRBJ2-7): DTGVSQNPRHKITKRGQNVTFRCDPISEHNRLYWYRQTLGQGPEFLTYFQNEAQLEKSRLLSDRFSAERPKGSFSTLEIQRTEQGDSAMYLCASSPPGQLYEQYFGPGTRLTVT.

The gene calls are TRBV25-1 and TRBJ2-7; maybe TRBD1 (6 bases). Germline CDR1 MGHDK, CDR2 SYGVNS. The CDR3 length is 13 residues. The V and J ends lost 7 bases and 2 bases respectively, with 12 bases between them. The DNA of the CDR3 is TGTGCCAGCACTCCGGACAGACCCTACGAGCAGTACTTC. This sequence encodes CASTPDRPYEQYF.

V and J are TRBV9 and TRBJ2-7, with unresolved D. The V and J ends lost 0 bases and 0 bases respectively, with 7 bases between them. The CDR3 has 14 residues. Germline V gene data show CDR1 as SGDLS and CDR2 as YYNGEE. The CDR3 nucleotides read TGTGCCAGCAGCGTAGGAGCCAGCTCCTACGAGCAGTACTTC. Residues: CASSVGASSYEQYF.

The chain carries TRBV13 and TRBJ2-2, with D possibly matching TRBD1 (6 bases). The V end lost 3 bases, the J end lost 4 bases, and 6 bases lay between the germline ends. Germline CDR1 is PRHDT and CDR2 is FYEKMQ (reference sequence). The length of the CDR3 is 13 residues. The CDR3 nucleotides are TGTGCCAGCAGCTTCAGGGGCACCGGGGAGCTGTTTTTT. Protein product: CASSFRGTGELFF.

For the CDR3, the DNA is TGTGCCAGCAGCGTAGAAAAGGGGGGGCCCTACGAGCAGTACTTC. Protein: CASSVEKGGPYEQYF. The J gene is TRBJ2-7, the V gene TRBV9, with a tentative D call TRBD2 (7 bases). The CDR3 is 15 residues long. Germline CDR1 and CDR2: SGDLS and YYNGEE. The V and J ends lost 0 bases and 2 bases respectively, with 12 bases between them.

The chain links TRBV6-7 to TRBJ1-1, with D tentatively TRBD1 (6 bases). TRBV6-7 is annotated as an ORF whose role is uncertain. The CDR3 runs to 16 residues. V lost 2 bases to trimming and J lost 13 bases, with 26 bases between them. The DNA for the CDR3 is TGTGCCAGCAGTTACCCAACTCAGGGGTTCATTAGAAATGGTTTCTTT. Its protein is CASSYPTQGFIRNGFF.

This chain uses TRBV7-6 with TRBJ1-1, with D unclear. The V and J ends lost 5 bases and 4 bases respectively, with 11 bases between them. Per the germline V gene, CDR1 is SGHVS and CDR2 is FNYEAQ. The CDR3 length is 13 residues. CDR3 in amino acids: CASSMGPGTEAFF. The DNA for the CDR3 is TGTGCCAGCAGCATGGGCCCCGGCACTGAAGCTTTCTTT.

Comments on this clone: This sequence may be a read error, since a much larger clone differs from it by one base. Distinct nucleotide sequences in the sample also encode this CDR3. The gene calls are TRBV5-1 and TRBJ2-1; no definite D call. V shed 6 bases and J shed 6 bases, with 7 bases lying between them. CDR1 SGHRS and CDR2 YFSETQ come from the germline V gene. The CDR3 loop spans 11 amino acids. The CDR3 loop reads CASTLGNEQFF. Here the CDR3 DNA reads TGCGCCAGCACCCTGGGCAATGAGCAGTTCTTC.

This rearrangement joins TRBV6-6 to TRBJ1-1, with D maybe TRBD1 (6 bases). This CDR3 is 13 amino acids long. The germline gives CDR1 MNHNY, CDR2 SVGAGI (reference sequence). Trimming pared 5 bases from V and 7 bases from J, leaving 14 bases between. The CDR3 spells CASSPQGGNEAFF. CDR3 DNA sequence: TGTGCCAGCAGTCCCCAAGGGGGGAATGAAGCTTTCTTT.

The chain combines TRBV4-1 with TRBJ2-7; 9 bases line up with TRBD1. Germline V gene lookup returns CDR1 MGHRA and CDR2 YSYEKL. With V trimmed by 1 base and J by 2 bases, 6 bases remained unmatched. The CDR3 is 16 residues long. The CDR3 loop reads CASSQGDREIPYEQYF. CDR3 bases: TGCGCCAGCAGCCAAGGGGACAGGGAGATCCCCTACGAGCAGTACTTC.

This clone was observed a single time. This chain connects TRBV6-5 to TRBJ1-6, with a weak D call TRBD1 (6 bases). The CDR3 contains 15 residues. Germline V lookup: CDR1 MNHEY, CDR2 SVGAGI. Trimming pared 4 bases from V and 0 bases from J, leaving 7 bases between. For the CDR3, the DNA is TGTGCCAGCAGTTTAGGGGGCTCCTATAATTCACCCCTCCACTTT. Translated: CASSLGGSYNSPLHF.